This entry concerns a single T cell receptor (beta chain). Its antigen is still unknown. No much larger clonotype is one base removed from it; base qualities were not supplied. This sample was taken from a study of Ad26.COV2.S vaccination and SARS-CoV-2 variants (dated by TCRdb to about 2021). In terms of the full investigation: Donors in the vaccine arm were drawn from COV1001, a phase I-IIa trial of Ad26.COV2.S in healthy adults that was multicentre, randomized, double-blind and placebo-controlled. Ad26.COV2.S was administered intramuscularly at 5 x 10^10 or 1 x 10^11 viral particles, either as a single shot or as two shots given 56 days apart. The specificity and breadth of SARS-CoV-2-reactive T cell receptors after Ad26.COV2.S vaccination were assessed by TCRbeta repertoire sequencing. A total of 32 samples were included in the TCR-sequenced set, comprising about 20 Ad26.COV2.S vaccine recipients, 5 placebo recipients and 8 SARS-CoV-2 convalescent individuals. Participants in the trial were split at random into five groups of five each, receiving low-dose or high-dose Ad26.COV2.S once or twice, or else placebo on both occasions. Blinding of investigators to trial group allocation was maintained during experiments and outcome assessment. The study at large found these results: Non-spike TCR breadth was comparable between vaccine and placebo recipients, consistent with the vaccine containing only spike. According to the authors, total T cell responses may have been underestimated by the TCR breadth and depth analyses. Compared with placebo recipients, Ad26.COV2.S recipients showed higher spike-specific TCR breadth (P = 0.0014). The study lacked the statistical power to compare responses across vaccine doses or regimens. Substantial breadth of spike-specific CD8+ and CD4+ T cell responses was reported after vaccination.

The meaning of the sample's treatment or condition label: some 20 received Ad26.COV2.S at low or high dose, single or two shots; 5 received placebo; per-sample allocation not given. Repertoires of vaccine and placebo recipients were sequenced from samples taken on day 63 after the first injection. In Cohort 1b, 25 to 30 adults aged 18-55 years were enrolled at a single site in Boston, USA, between 29 July and 7 August 2020. Ad26.COV2.S was a replication-incompetent adenovirus type 26 vector expressing a prefusion-stabilized SARS-CoV-2 spike protein from the original Wuhan strain. CDR1 GTSNPN and CDR2 SVGIG are derived from the germline V gene (reference sequence). Trimming takes 1 base from V and 0 bases from J, and the germline ends sit 13 bases apart. The CDR3 sequence holds 16 residues, the cysteine and phenylalanine included. Of all the DNA, just the CDR3 is kept, 48 bases in frame from base 1.

The immunoSEQ Assay was used to sequence TCRbeta CDR3 regions. After extraction, genomic DNA underwent amplification by bias-controlled multiplex PCR, followed by high-throughput sequencing. Per the authors' processing: To quantify the absolute abundance of each unique TCRbeta CDR3 region, sequences were collapsed and filtered. T cell fraction was estimated by normalizing TCRbeta template counts to usable DNA, with usable DNA measured through amplification of reference genes found in all nucleated cells. Repertoire TCRs were annotated as SARS-CoV-2-specific by exact matching of V gene, CDR3 amino acid sequence and J gene to a known reactive TCR set. The reference SARS-CoV-2 TCR set was derived from MIRA and filtered for enrichment in COVID-19-positive ImmuneCODE repertoires, a step that removed public or cross-reactive TCRs. Drawing on the MIRA antigens, annotated TCRs were analysed further at the level of specific ORF or position within ORF. Breadth was defined as annotated unique rearrangements over total unique productive rearrangements; depth was the summed frequency of those rearrangements. TCR breadth was compared between groups using two-sided Wilcoxon rank-sum tests. TCRdb took this table from immuneACCESS and kept in-frame rearrangements with V and J called. Such tables lack part of the clones; where checked against another copy, unresolved V genes explain under half of the gap, and the rest is unexplained. The V and J calls and clone size were taken over from that table, and D and trimming were inferred from the DNA. Within this sample are about 350,000 clones, with 75% to 90% of them counted one time only. The ten largest make up under 6% of the sample.

Sequences were derived from peripheral blood, sampled in a trial of Ad26.COV2.S vaccine versus placebo. The TCR comes from a person between 18 and 59 years old who received the Ad26.COV2.S COVID-19 vaccine or a placebo. The rearrangement combines TRBV30 with TRBJ2-1; TRBD2 is a possible D gene, resting on 5 matching bases. The encoded CDR3 is CAWSALFRGSYNEQFF. The nucleotide sequence reads as follows: TGTGCCTGGAGTGCCCTCTTCCGGGGCTCCTACAATGAGCAGTTCTTC.